The clone carrying this T cell receptor beta chain was seen at least ten times. What it binds is unknown. TCRdb reprocessed the PCR reads with MiXCR, giving one entry per CDR3 protein. The sample has about 640,000 distinct CDR3 sequences; about 20% are singletons. The CDR3 totals 16 residues. Germline assignment: CDR1 MNHEY and CDR2 SVGAGI. V was clipped by 2 bases and J by 3 bases; unmatched bases: 7. The data belong to a study of molecular identifiers for immune sequencing clone quantification. Broader study findings: Jurkat TCR RNA spiked in from one cell could reportedly be detected among one million naive cells.

The sample comprised naive CD8+ T cells from blood, with Jurkat cell RNA spiked in. Documented subset: FACS-sorted CD8+CD4-CCR7+CD45RA+ naive T cells. The rearrangement uses TRBV6-5 and TRBJ2-7, with 10 bases lining up with TRBD1. The sequence was collected from a human donor in good health. Some libraries in this study had Jurkat cell RNA spiked in. The CDR3 reads CASSYRRTGGNYEQYF. In DNA, the CDR3 is TGTGCCAGCAGTTACCGCAGGACAGGGGGAAACTACGAGCAGTACTTC.